One TCR beta chain is described in this entry. This clonotype turned up a few times. This clone's antigen is unknown. The record has no base qualities; no much larger clone is one base away. The sample belongs to a study of response to subunit inactivated influenza vaccine (dated by TCRdb to about 2018). Background for the entire study: The study used deep quantitative T cell receptor repertoire profiling to track responses to a trivalent subunit inactivated influenza vaccine. What the work shows at the level of the full study, not this receptor alone: The authors suggested that each seasonal influenza vaccination may recruit only a limited number of new T cells.

Germline trimming: 0 bases from V, 5 bases from J; junction bases outside gene matches: 10. CDR1 and CDR2 are drawn from the germline V gene: MGHRA, YSYEKL. There are 16 amino acids in the CDR3, from cysteine to phenylalanine inclusive. Only the CDR3 part of the read is kept: 48 bases, read in frame from the first base. The library was built by means of RT-PCR. Data came from an Illumina HiSeq 2500. TCRdb reprocessed the public reads (quality trimming at Q25 with fastp, clone calling with MiXCR) and kept in-frame beta chains. Rows matching on CDR3 protein sequence are summarized as one entry with the most common DNA and genes. This sample gives approximately 700,000 distinct CDR3 sequences in total; about 15% of them show up just once. Of the sample, approximately 10% falls within the top ten clones.

This TCR derives from a man in his fifties or sixties who received an inactivated influenza vaccine. Donor details come from another sample of the same person, matched by shared clones. Sequences were derived from PBMCs from blood, sampled approximately 12 days after vaccination. Recombination connected TRBV4-1 to TRBJ2-7; TRBD1 lines up with 7 middle nucleotides. The DNA sequence is given as TGCGCCAGCAGCCAAGAATGGCGAGGGGGCAACGACGAGCAGTACTTC. This is translated as CASSQEWRGGNDEQYF.